The 18 T cell receptor beta chains listed next were all sequenced from one sample in a study of graft-versus-host responses after intestinal transplantation. Data came from immunoSEQ multiplex PCR; TCRdb stores just in-frame clones and leaves some out. The sample lists fewer than 30,000 clones, nearly 90% occurring once. Specimen: PBMCs, collected about 430 days after intestinal transplantation. Source of these receptors: a human patient who received an intestinal transplant, so some T cells may come from the graft donor.

The chain joins TRBV9 to TRBJ2-5; TRBD1 aligns across 7 bases. The CDR3 is made up of 13 amino acids. With V trimmed by 4 bases and J by 3 bases, 3 bases remained unmatched. Germline assignment: CDR1 SGDLS and CDR2 YYNGEE. The CDR3 protein is CASSTGVEETQYF. In nucleotides, the CDR3 is TGTGCCAGCAGCACAGGGGTGGAAGAGACCCAGTACTTC.

This clone was detected only once. The chain carries TRBV14 and TRBJ1-1; TRBD1 might be the D (6 bases). Germline CDR1 is SGHDN and CDR2 is FVKESK. The CDR3 is 17 amino acids. Trimming removed 2 bases at V and 1 base at J, with 17 bases between. CDR3 residues: CASSQLIGRGKNTEAFF. CDR3 in DNA: TGTGCCAGCAGCCAATTAATAGGAAGGGGGAAGAACACTGAAGCTTTCTTT.

This clone was detected only a few times. This sequence joins TRBV4-2 and TRBJ2-2, with 12 bases that match TRBD2. Germline trimming cut 1 base from V and 2 bases from J; bases unmatched to any gene: 5. The CDR3 totals 18 residues. Germline loops: CDR1 LGHNA, CDR2 YNFKEQ. The CDR3 nucleotides read TGTGCCAGCAGCCAAGGACTAGCGGGAGTAGTAAACACCGGGGAGCTGTTTTTT. Amino acids: CASSQGLAGVVNTGELFF.

The chain links TRBV28 to TRBJ1-5, with 10 bases that match TRBD1. The J segment lost 4 bases and the V segment lost 5 bases, leaving 5 bases of the junction unmatched. This CDR3 is built from 15 residues. Germline-derived CDR1 and CDR2 are MDHEN and SYDVKM. The CDR3, as DNA: TGTGCCAGCAGTCTCCTGGACAGGGGGAATCAGCCCCAGCATTTT. Protein sequence: CASSLLDRGNQPQHF.

V and J are TRBV7-2 and TRBJ1-5; TRBD1 matches at 7 bases. Germline-derived CDR1 and CDR2 are SGHTA and FQGNSA. V was clipped by 1 base and J by 6 bases; unmatched bases: 9. The CDR3 is 16 residues long. DNA of the CDR3: TGTGCCAGCAGCTTAGGTCTCGACAGGGATGGTCAGCCCCAGCATTTT. It yields the protein CASSLGLDRDGQPQHF. The full variable domain, completed using reference TRBV7-2 and TRBJ1-5, is GAGVSQSPSNKVTEKGKDVELRCDPISGHTALYWYRQSLGQGLEFLIYFQGNSAPDKSGLPSDRFSAERTGGSVSTLTIQRTQQEDSAVYLCASSLGLDRDGQPQHFGDGTRLSIL.

The chain links TRBV5-1 to TRBJ2-1; no definite D call. The V and J ends lost 0 bases and 7 bases respectively, with 2 bases between them. This CDR3 has 11 residues. The germline gives CDR1 SGHRS, CDR2 YFSETQ. CDR3 coding DNA: TGCGCCAGCAGCTTGGGGAATGAGCAGTTCTTC. Translating it yields CASSLGNEQFF.

V and J are TRBV12-5 and TRBJ2-7; D remains unclear. CDR3 size: 12 residues. Trimming removed 3 bases at V and 1 base at J, with 4 bases between. Germline values: CDR1 LGHNT, CDR2 FRNRAP. As DNA, the CDR3 is TGTGCTAGTGGTTTAGGGTCCTACGAGCAGTACTTC. This gives the protein CASGLGSYEQYF.

The rearrangement joins TRBV28 to TRBJ2-2, with 9 bases fitting TRBD1. Trimming took 3 bases from V and 4 from J; bases not matched to a gene: 3. This CDR3 is built from 15 residues. Germline lookup yields CDR1 MDHEN and CDR2 SYDVKM. CDR3 region: CASSFRDRVTGELFF. Here the CDR3 DNA reads TGTGCCAGCAGTTTCAGGGACAGGGTCACCGGGGAGCTGTTTTTT.

This chain joins TRBV7-9 and TRBJ1-2, with D possibly matching TRBD1 (5 bases). The germline V and J ends were trimmed by 5 bases and 6 bases, with 10 bases remaining between them. The CDR3 covers 12 residues. CDR1 and CDR2 (germline): SEHNR, FQNEAQ (reference sequence). CDR3 nucleotide sequence: TGTGCCAGCAGCCTGATGGGGGATGGCTACACCTTC. Its translation is CASSLMGDGYTF.

V gene TRBV7-2 combines with J gene TRBJ1-3, with a weak D call TRBD1 (6 bases). V shed 5 bases and J shed 4 bases, with 9 bases lying between them. Looked up from germline, CDR1 is SGHTA and CDR2 is FQGNSA. The CDR3 spans 13 residues. The CDR3 DNA follows: TGTGCCAGCAGCCCGGACAGCGGAAACACCATATATTTT. It is translated as CASSPDSGNTIYF. Together with reference TRBV7-2 and TRBJ1-3, the CDR3 gives the full variable domain: GAGVSQSPSNKVTEKGKDVELRCDPISGHTALYWYRQSLGQGLEFLIYFQGNSAPDKSGLPSDRFSAERTGGSVSTLTIQRTQQEDSAVYLCASSPDSGNTIYFGEGSWLTVV.

The CDR3 loop is CALQSLVGGDEYNEQFF. CDR3 DNA sequence: TGTGCCCTACAGAGTTTAGTCGGAGGGGATGAATACAATGAGCAGTTCTTC. The chain carries TRBV27 and TRBJ2-1, with TRBD2 as a possible D gene (6 bases). Trimming pared 11 bases from V and 4 bases from J, leaving 27 bases between. The CDR3 loop spans 17 amino acids. From germline, CDR1 is MNHEY and CDR2 SMNVEV (reference sequence).

J is TRBJ2-2 and V is TRBV6-5; 9 positions match TRBD1. The junction had 5 bases not matched to a gene; V was cut back by 2 bases and J by 7 bases. Germline assignment: CDR1 MNHEY and CDR2 SVGAGI. This CDR3 spans 15 amino acids. CDR3 sequence (DNA): TGTGCCAGCAGTTACATCACAGGGGGCATCGGGGAGCTGTTTTTT. This sequence encodes CASSYITGGIGELFF.

The V call is TRBV27, the J call TRBJ1-2; unclear D gene. Germline CDR1 is MNHEY and CDR2 is SMNVEV (reference sequence). This CDR3 has 15 amino acids. The germline V and J ends were trimmed by 6 bases and 2 bases, with 16 bases remaining between them. The CDR3 region has the DNA TGTGCCAGCAGCCTTCGGGCGTGGGCCAACTATGGCTACACCTTC. Its protein product is CASSLRAWANYGYTF.

The chain couples TRBV4-1 to TRBJ1-2, with D unresolved. The CDR3 runs to 14 residues. CDR1 and CDR2 from the germline V gene are MGHRA and YSYEKL. Deletions cut 0 bases from V and 2 bases from J, with 7 bases between. CDR3 sequence: CASSQEWGNYGYTF. DNA of the CDR3: TGCGCCAGCAGCCAAGAGTGGGGAAACTATGGCTACACCTTC.

This chain links TRBV7-2 with TRBJ1-6; a possible D gene is TRBD1 (5 bases). The germline gives CDR1 SGHTA, CDR2 FQGNSA. Trimming removed 1 base from V and 4 bases from J, with 8 bases in between. The CDR3 is 15 amino acids. CDR3 DNA sequence: TGTGCCAGCAGCTTAGGGGAGGGGTATAATTCACCCCTCCACTTT. Translation: CASSLGEGYNSPLHF.

The CDR3 DNA sequence: TGTGCCACCAGGGACAGGGGAGGCACTGAAGCTTTCTTT. Residues: CATRDRGGTEAFF. This chain connects TRBV6-1 to TRBJ1-1; TRBD1 matches at 10 bases. With V trimmed by 10 bases and J by 4 bases, 6 bases remained unmatched. Germline lookup yields CDR1 MNHNS and CDR2 SASEGT. The CDR3 has 13 residues.

CDR3 DNA sequence: TGTGCCAGCAGCCCCCGCCTTTTGGGGGTTGGCCAGCCCCAGCATTTT. This codes for CASSPRLLGVGQPQHF. V gene TRBV21-1 combines with J gene TRBJ1-5. TRBV21-1 represents a pseudogene. The CDR3 spans 16 residues.

In the case of this clone: The junction differs from germline at one of its ends, possibly a read error. The chain couples TRBV5-5 to TRBJ2-7; D might be TRBD2 (6 bases). Germline V lookup: CDR1 SGHKS, CDR2 YYEKEE (reference sequence). CDR3 size: 13 residues. The DNA of the CDR3 is TGTGCCAGCAGCTTGGCCGAGTGGAGGGGATGCTCCTTC. Translation: CASSLAEWRGCSF. Complete variable domain (other parts from reference TRBV5-5 and TRBJ2-7): DAGVTQSPTHLIKTRGQQVTLRCSPISGHKSVSWYQQVLGQGPQFIFQYYEKEERGRGNFPDRFSARQFPNYSSELNVNALLLGDSALYLCASSLAEWRGCSFGPGTRLTVT.